What follows is one TCR beta chain and its context. As processed by the authors: Estimates of nucleated cell counts were drawn from the amplification of reference gene primers. Only in-frame clones appear in the TCRdb table, and some are missing; sequencing was by immunoSEQ multiplex PCR. V and J calls plus clone size are reproduced from that table; the DNA served to infer D and trimming. In the table there are 65,000 to 90,000 clones, roughly 88% of which are singletons. The V end was cut by 2 bases, the J end by 12 bases, with 17 bases between. CDR1 is GTSNPN, CDR2 SVGIG, per germline (reference sequence). The CDR3 covers 13 residues. The sample belongs to a study of blood T cell repertoires in COVID-19. Study context: Acute and convalescent COVID-19 specimens originated in the United States, Italy and Spain. The cDNA or gDNA used as material had been derived from T cells, B-cell-depleted T cells, or PBMCs.

V and J are TRBV30 and TRBJ2-1; TRBD2 is a possible D gene (6 bases). The clonotype originates from a man older than 75 with active or convalescent COVID-19. Specimen: peripheral blood. The CDR3 DNA reads as TGTGCCTGGAGTCAAATGGGGACTGTGGTGCAGTTCTTC. Translating gives CAWSQMGTVVQFF. Based on the CDR3 plus reference TRBV30 and TRBJ2-1, the full variable domain is SQTIHQWPATLVQPVGSPLSLECTVEGTSNPNLYWYRQAAGRGLQLLFYSVGIGQISSEVPQNLSASRPQDRQFILSSKKLLLSDSGFYLCAWSQMGTVVQFFGPGTRLTVL.